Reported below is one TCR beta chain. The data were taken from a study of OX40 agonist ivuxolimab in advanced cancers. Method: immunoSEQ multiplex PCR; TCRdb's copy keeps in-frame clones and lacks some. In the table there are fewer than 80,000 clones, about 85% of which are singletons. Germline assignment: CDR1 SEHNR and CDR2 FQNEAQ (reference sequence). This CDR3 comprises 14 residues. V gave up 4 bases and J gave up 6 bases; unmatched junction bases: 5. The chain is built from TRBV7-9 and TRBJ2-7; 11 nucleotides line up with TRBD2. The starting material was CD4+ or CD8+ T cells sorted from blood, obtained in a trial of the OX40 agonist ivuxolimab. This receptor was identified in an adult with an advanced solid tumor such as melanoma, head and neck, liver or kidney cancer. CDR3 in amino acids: CASSSLAGDPEQYF. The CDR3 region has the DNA TGTGCCAGCAGCTCACTAGCGGGAGATCCCGAGCAGTACTTC.